These T cell receptor beta chains were read from a single sample in a study of cytomegalovirus exposure and HLA in healthy donors. Profiled with immunoSEQ multiplex PCR; TCRdb holds only in-frame clones, not every one. The profile shows fewer than 200,000 clones, 77% of them singletons. The sample was PBMCs. Source of these receptors: a man younger than 40 in good health and CMV-seropositive. The CDR3 runs from the conserved cysteine through the conserved F or W. D genes are given only for firm matches. Clone size is not always given. Where it is, it says once, few, many or a class for expanded clones.

CDR3 DNA: TGTGCCAGCAGCCCCGTCTCTGAAGCTTTCTTT; CDR3 protein: CASSPVSEAFF; V gene: TRBV7-9; D gene: NA; J gene: TRBJ1-1; clone size: few
CDR3 DNA: TGTGCCAGCAGCTTTCAGGGGGGATACGAGCAGTACTTC; CDR3 protein: CASSFQGGYEQYF; V gene: TRBV7-9; D gene: NA; J gene: TRBJ2-7; clone size: NA
CDR3 DNA: TGTGCCACCGCGGGGGTGCGATACAATGAGCAGTTCTTC; CDR3 protein: CATAGVRYNEQFF; V gene: TRBV7-9; D gene: TRBD2; J gene: TRBJ2-1; clone size: NA
CDR3 DNA: TGCGCCAGCAGCCAAGGGAGCGGGCGCAGCTCCTACGAGCAGTACTTC; CDR3 protein: CASSQGSGRSSYEQYF; V gene: TRBV4-1; D gene: NA; J gene: TRBJ2-7; clone size: NA
CDR3 DNA: TGTGCCAGCCGGGACAGACCCTTTGCCGGGGAGCTGTTTTTT; CDR3 protein: CASRDRPFAGELFF; V gene: TRBV6-1; D gene: TRBD1; J gene: TRBJ2-2; clone size: NA
CDR3 DNA: TGCGCCAGCAGCCCACAGGGGCGTGATCAGCCCCAGCATTTT; CDR3 protein: CASSPQGRDQPQHF; V gene: TRBV4-1; D gene: TRBD1; J gene: TRBJ1-5; clone size: NA
CDR3 DNA: TGTGCCAGCAGCGCCGGGACAGGGACCTACGAGCAGTACTTC; CDR3 protein: CASSAGTGTYEQYF; V gene: TRBV6-1; D gene: TRBD1; J gene: TRBJ2-7; clone size: NA
CDR3 DNA: TGTGCCAGCAGTGAAATAGGGACAGAAAACACCGGGGAGCTGTTTTTT; CDR3 protein: CASSEIGTENTGELFF; V gene: TRBV25-1; D gene: TRBD1; J gene: TRBJ2-2; clone size: NA
CDR3 DNA: TGTGCCAGCAGCTCCGACAGGGGAGGAATCGAGCAGTACTTC; CDR3 protein: CASSSDRGGIEQYF; V gene: TRBV11-3; D gene: TRBD1; J gene: TRBJ2-7; clone size: NA
CDR3 DNA: TGTGCCAGCAGCTTAGAGACAGGGAGAGGCTACACCTTC; CDR3 protein: CASSLETGRGYTF; V gene: TRBV7-9; D gene: TRBD1; J gene: TRBJ1-2; clone size: NA
CDR3 DNA: TGTGCCAGCAGGGTTACTAGCGGGGCTTCCTACGAGCAGTACTTC; CDR3 protein: CASRVTSGASYEQYF; V gene: TRBV6-5; D gene: TRBD2; J gene: TRBJ2-7; clone size: NA
CDR3 DNA: TGTGCCAGCAGCTTGGGGCAGGCCTCCTACGAGCAGTACTTC; CDR3 protein: CASSLGQASYEQYF; V gene: TRBV5-6; D gene: NA; J gene: TRBJ2-7; clone size: NA
CDR3 DNA: TGTGCCAGCTCAACGGATGGGGGCCCTCAAAACTTT; CDR3 protein: CASSTDGGPQNF; V gene: TRBV18; D gene: NA; J gene: TRBJ1-6; clone size: NA
CDR3 DNA: TGCGCCAGCAGCGTCGCGGACAGCCGGAACACCGGGGAGCTGTTTTTT; CDR3 protein: CASSVADSRNTGELFF; V gene: TRBV5-1; D gene: NA; J gene: TRBJ2-2; clone size: NA
CDR3 DNA: TGTGCCAGCAGCTTAACGGTCGAAGATACGCAGTATTTT; CDR3 protein: CASSLTVEDTQYF; V gene: TRBV7-2; D gene: NA; J gene: TRBJ2-3; clone size: once
CDR3 DNA: TGTGCCAGCTCACCACCTCAGGGGCTAGGCTATGGCTACACCTTC; CDR3 protein: CASSPPQGLGYGYTF; V gene: TRBV18; D gene: NA; J gene: TRBJ1-2; clone size: NA
CDR3 DNA: TGTGCCAGTACCTCGAGTGAGGGCGCCAAAAACATTCAGTACTTC; CDR3 protein: CASTSSEGAKNIQYF; V gene: TRBV19; D gene: NA; J gene: TRBJ2-4; clone size: NA
CDR3 DNA: TGTGCCTGGAGTGTAATTGACGGGGGGGCTCAGCCCCAGCATTTT; CDR3 protein: CAWSVIDGGAQPQHF; V gene: TRBV30; D gene: NA; J gene: TRBJ1-5; clone size: NA
CDR3 DNA: TGCGCCAGCAGTCTCGGGCAGGGATACCAAAATAACTATGGCTACACCTTC; CDR3 protein: CASSLGQGYQNNYGYTF; V gene: TRBV5-1; D gene: NA; J gene: TRBJ1-2; clone size: NA
CDR3 DNA: TGTGCCAGCATATCAAACAGGGGCCGGTCGCTACATACACCCCTCCACTTT; CDR3 protein: CASISNRGRSLHTPLHF; V gene: TRBV27; D gene: TRBD1; J gene: TRBJ1-6; clone size: NA
CDR3 DNA: TGCGCCAGCAGCGGGTACTCCTACGAGCAGTACTTC; CDR3 protein: CASSGYSYEQYF; V gene: TRBV10-2; D gene: NA; J gene: TRBJ2-7; clone size: once
CDR3 DNA: TGTGCCAGCAGCTTATCGTCACAGGGGGGTTCACCCCTCCACTTT; CDR3 protein: CASSLSSQGGSPLHF; V gene: TRBV7-2; D gene: TRBD1; J gene: TRBJ1-6; clone size: NA
CDR3 DNA: TGCAGCGTTTTATGGACAGGGGGAGAGACCCAGTACTTC; CDR3 protein: CSVLWTGGETQYF; V gene: TRBV29-1; D gene: TRBD1; J gene: TRBJ2-5; clone size: NA
CDR3 DNA: TGCGCCAGCAGCCCCGCTCGACAGACGGAAAAACTGTTTTTT; CDR3 protein: CASSPARQTEKLFF; V gene: TRBV4-1; D gene: NA; J gene: TRBJ1-4; clone size: NA
CDR3 DNA: TGCAGCGTCGATGGGACAGAAACGCAAGAGACCCAGTACTTC; CDR3 protein: CSVDGTETQETQYF; V gene: TRBV29-1; D gene: TRBD1; J gene: TRBJ2-5; clone size: once
CDR3 DNA: TGCGCCAGCAGCCAAGTGGGGGCCAACTCCTACGAGCAGTACTTC; CDR3 protein: CASSQVGANSYEQYF; V gene: TRBV4-1; D gene: NA; J gene: TRBJ2-7; clone size: NA
CDR3 DNA: TGTGCCAGCAGTGAGGGACATTCGAACACTGAAGCTTTCTTT; CDR3 protein: CASSEGHSNTEAFF; V gene: TRBV6-1; D gene: NA; J gene: TRBJ1-1; clone size: NA